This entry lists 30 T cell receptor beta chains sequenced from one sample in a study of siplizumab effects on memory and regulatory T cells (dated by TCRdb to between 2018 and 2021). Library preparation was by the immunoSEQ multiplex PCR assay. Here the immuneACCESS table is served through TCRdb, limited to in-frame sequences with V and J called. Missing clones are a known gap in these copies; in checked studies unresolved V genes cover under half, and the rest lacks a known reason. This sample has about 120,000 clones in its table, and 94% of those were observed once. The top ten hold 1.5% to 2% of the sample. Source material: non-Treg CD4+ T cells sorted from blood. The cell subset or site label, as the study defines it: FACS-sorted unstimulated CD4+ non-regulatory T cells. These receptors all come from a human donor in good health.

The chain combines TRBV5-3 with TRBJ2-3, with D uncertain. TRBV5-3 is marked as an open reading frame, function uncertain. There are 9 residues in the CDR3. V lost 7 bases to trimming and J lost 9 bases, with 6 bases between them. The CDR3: CARDSTQYF. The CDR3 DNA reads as TGTGCCAGAGACTCAACGCAGTATTTT.

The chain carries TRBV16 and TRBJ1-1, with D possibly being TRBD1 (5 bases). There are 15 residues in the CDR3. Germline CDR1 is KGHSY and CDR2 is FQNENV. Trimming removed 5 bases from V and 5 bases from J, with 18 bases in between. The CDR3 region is CASSSYPGESTEAFF. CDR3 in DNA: TGTGCCAGCAGCTCCTACCCGGGGGAAAGTACTGAAGCTTTCTTT.

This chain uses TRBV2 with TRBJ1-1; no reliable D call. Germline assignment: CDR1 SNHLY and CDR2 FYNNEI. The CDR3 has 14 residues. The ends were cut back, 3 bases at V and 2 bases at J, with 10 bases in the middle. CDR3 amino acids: CASSDVSSNTEAFF. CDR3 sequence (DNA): TGTGCCAGCAGTGATGTGAGCTCAAACACTGAAGCTTTCTTT.

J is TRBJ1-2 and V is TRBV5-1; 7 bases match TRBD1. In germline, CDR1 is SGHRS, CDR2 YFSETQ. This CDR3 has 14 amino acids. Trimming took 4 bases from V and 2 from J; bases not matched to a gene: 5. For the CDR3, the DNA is TGCGCCAGCAGCGTTGGACAGGAGAACTATGGCTACACCTTC. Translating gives CASSVGQENYGYTF.

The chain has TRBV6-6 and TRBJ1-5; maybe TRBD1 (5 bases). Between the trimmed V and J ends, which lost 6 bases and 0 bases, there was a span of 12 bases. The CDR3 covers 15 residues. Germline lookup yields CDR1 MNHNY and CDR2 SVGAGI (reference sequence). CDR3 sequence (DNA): TGTGCCAGCAGCTTACAGGAAATTAGCAATCAGCCCCAGCATTTT. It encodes CASSLQEISNQPQHF.

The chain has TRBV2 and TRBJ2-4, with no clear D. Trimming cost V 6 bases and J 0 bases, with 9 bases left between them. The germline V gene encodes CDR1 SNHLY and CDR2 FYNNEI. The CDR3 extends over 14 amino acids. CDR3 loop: CASRADEAKNIQYF. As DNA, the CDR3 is TGTGCCAGCAGAGCCGATGAAGCCAAAAACATTCAGTACTTC.

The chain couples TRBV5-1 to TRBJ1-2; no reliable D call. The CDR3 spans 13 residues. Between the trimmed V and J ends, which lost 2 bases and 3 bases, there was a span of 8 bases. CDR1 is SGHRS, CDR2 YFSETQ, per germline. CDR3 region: CASSFRTDYGYTF. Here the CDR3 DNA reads TGCGCCAGCAGCTTCAGGACGGACTATGGCTACACCTTC.

CDR3 nucleotides: TGTGCCAGCAGTTACGGGCTGGGATCTGGAAACACCATATATTTT. As protein: CASSYGLGSGNTIYF. The rearrangement joins TRBV6-5 to TRBJ1-3, with unresolved D. Trimming took 2 bases from V and 1 from J, leaving 9 bases between them. This CDR3 region has 15 residues. Germline V lookup: CDR1 MNHEY, CDR2 SVGAGI.

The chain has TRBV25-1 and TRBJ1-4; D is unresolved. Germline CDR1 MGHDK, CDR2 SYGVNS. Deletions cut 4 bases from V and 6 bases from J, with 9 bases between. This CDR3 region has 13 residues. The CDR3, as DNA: TGTGCCAGCAGTGTACGGTTCCATGAAAAACTGTTTTTT. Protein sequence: CASSVRFHEKLFF.

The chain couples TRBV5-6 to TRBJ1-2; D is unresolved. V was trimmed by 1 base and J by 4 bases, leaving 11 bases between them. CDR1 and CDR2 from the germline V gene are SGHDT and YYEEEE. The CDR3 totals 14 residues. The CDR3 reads CASSLSLRSYGYTF. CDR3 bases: TGTGCCAGCAGCTTGTCTTTGAGGAGCTATGGCTACACCTTC.

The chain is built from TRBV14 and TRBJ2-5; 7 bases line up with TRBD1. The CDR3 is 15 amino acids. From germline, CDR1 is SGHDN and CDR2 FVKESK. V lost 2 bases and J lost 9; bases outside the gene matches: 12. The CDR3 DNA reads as TGTGCCAGCAGCCAACAGAACACCGGTCAGGGGGCCCAGTACTTC. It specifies CASSQQNTGQGAQYF.

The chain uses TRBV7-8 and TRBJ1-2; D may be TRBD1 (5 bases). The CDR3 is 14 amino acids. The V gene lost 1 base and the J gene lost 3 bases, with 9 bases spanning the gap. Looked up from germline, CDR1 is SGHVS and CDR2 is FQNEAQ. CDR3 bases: TGTGCCAGCAGCTTAGGGTGGGGGGACTATGGCTACACCTTC. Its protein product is CASSLGWGDYGYTF.

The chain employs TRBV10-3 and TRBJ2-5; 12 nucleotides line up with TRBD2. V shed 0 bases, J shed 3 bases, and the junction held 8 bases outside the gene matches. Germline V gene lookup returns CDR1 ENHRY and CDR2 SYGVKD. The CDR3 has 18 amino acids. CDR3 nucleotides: TGTGCCATCAGTGAGTCCGTACTAGCGGGGGGCATAAAAGAGACCCAGTACTTC. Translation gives CAISESVLAGGIKETQYF.

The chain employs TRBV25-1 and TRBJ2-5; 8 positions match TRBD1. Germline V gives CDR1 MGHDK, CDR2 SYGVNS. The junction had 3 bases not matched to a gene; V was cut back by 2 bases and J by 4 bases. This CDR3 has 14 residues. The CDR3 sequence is CASSETGGRETQYF. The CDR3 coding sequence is TGTGCCAGCAGTGAAACAGGGGGACGAGAGACCCAGTACTTC.

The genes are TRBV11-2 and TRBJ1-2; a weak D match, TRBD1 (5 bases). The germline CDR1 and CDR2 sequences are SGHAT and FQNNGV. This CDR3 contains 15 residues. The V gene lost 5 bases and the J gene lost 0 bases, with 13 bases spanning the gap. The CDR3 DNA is TGTGCCAGCAGCCCGATAGCAGGGACTAACTATGGCTACACCTTC. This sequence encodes CASSPIAGTNYGYTF.

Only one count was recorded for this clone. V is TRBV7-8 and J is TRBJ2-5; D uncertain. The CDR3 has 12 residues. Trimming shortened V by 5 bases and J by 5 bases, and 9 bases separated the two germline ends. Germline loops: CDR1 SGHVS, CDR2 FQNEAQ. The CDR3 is CASSPYPETQYF. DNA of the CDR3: TGTGCCAGCAGCCCATACCCGGAGACCCAGTACTTC.

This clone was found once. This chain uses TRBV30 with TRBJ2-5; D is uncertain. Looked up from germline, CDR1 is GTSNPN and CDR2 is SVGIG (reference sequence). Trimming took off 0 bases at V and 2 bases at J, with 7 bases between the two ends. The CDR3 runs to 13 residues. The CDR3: CAWSVNRQETQYF. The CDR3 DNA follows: TGTGCCTGGAGTGTGAACAGACAAGAGACCCAGTACTTC.

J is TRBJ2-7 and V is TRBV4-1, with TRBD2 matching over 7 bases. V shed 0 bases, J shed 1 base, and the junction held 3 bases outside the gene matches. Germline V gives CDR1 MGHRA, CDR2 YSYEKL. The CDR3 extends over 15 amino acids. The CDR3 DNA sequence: TGCGCCAGCAGCCAAGAGGGCGGGAGATCCTACGAGCAGTACTTC. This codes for CASSQEGGRSYEQYF.

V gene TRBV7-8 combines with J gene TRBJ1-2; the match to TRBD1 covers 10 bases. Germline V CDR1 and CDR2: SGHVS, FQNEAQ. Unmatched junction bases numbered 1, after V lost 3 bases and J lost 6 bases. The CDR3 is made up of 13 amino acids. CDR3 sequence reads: CASSFDRGHGYTF. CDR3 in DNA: TGTGCCAGCAGCTTCGACAGGGGGCATGGCTACACCTTC.

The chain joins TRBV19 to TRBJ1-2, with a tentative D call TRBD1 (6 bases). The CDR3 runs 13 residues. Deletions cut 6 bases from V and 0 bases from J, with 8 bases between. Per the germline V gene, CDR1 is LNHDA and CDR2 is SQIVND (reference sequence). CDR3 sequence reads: CASSRDTNYGYTF. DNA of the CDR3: TGTGCCAGTAGCCGGGACACTAACTATGGCTACACCTTC.

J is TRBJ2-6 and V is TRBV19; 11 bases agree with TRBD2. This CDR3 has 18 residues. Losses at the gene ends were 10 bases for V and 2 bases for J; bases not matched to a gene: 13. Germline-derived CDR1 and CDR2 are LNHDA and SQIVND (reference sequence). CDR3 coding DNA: TGTGCCACCAAAGGGAATAGCGGGAGGGGGACTGGGGCCAACGTCCTGACTTTC. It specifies CATKGNSGRGTGANVLTF.

CDR3 sequence (DNA): TGTGCCAGCAGCCGCCAGACTAGCGGCCAAGAGACCCAGTACTTC. The encoded protein is CASSRQTSGQETQYF. The chain carries TRBV5-4 and TRBJ2-5, with 9 bases aligning to TRBD2. Trimming cost V 4 bases and J 1 base; bases outside gene matches: 5. Germline CDR1 and CDR2: SGHNT and YYREEE (reference sequence). This CDR3 contains 15 residues.

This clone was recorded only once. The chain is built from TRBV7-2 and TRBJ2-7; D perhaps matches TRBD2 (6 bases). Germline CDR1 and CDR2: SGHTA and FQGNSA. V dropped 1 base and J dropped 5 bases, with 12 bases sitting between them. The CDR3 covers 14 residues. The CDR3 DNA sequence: TGTGCCAGCAGCTTAGATGTGTGGGGGGACGAGCAGTACTTC. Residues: CASSLDVWGDEQYF.

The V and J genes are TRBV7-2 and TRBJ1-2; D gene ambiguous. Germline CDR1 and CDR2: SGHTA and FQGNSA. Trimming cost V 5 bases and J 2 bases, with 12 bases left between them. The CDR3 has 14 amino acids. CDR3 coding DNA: TGTGCCAGCAGCCCGCGGGAGAGGAACTATGGCTACACCTTC. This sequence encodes CASSPRERNYGYTF.

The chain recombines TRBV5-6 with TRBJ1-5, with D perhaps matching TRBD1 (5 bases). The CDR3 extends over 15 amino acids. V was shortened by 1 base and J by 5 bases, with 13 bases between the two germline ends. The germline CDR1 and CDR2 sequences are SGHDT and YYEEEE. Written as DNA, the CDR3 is TGTGCCAGCAGCTTGAGAACGGACACCTATCAGCCCCAGCATTTT. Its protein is CASSLRTDTYQPQHF.

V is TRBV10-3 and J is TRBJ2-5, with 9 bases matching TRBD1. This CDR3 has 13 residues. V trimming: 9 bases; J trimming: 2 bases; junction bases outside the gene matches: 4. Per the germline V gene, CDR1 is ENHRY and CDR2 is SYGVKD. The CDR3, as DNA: TGTGCCATAGGGACAGGGAGTCAAGAGACCCAGTACTTC. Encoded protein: CAIGTGSQETQYF.

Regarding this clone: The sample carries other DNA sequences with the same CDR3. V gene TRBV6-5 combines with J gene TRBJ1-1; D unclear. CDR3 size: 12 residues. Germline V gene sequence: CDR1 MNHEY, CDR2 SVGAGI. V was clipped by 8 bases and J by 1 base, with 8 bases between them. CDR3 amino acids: CASREGNTEAFF. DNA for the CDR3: TGTGCCAGCCGGGAAGGGAACACTGAAGCTTTCTTT.

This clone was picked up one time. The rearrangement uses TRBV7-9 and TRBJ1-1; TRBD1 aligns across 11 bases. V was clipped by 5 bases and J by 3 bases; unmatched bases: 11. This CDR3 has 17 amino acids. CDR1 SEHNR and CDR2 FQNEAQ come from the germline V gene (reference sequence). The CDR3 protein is CASSPDRGLVRDTEAFF. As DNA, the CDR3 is TGTGCCAGCAGCCCGGACAGGGGGCTAGTGAGGGACACTGAAGCTTTCTTT.

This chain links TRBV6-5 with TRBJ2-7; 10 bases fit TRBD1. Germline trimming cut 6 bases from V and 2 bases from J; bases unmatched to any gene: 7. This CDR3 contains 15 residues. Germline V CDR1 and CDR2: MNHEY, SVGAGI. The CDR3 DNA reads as TGTGCCAGCAGAAACCGGGACAGGGGAACCTACGAGCAGTACTTC. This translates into CASRNRDRGTYEQYF.

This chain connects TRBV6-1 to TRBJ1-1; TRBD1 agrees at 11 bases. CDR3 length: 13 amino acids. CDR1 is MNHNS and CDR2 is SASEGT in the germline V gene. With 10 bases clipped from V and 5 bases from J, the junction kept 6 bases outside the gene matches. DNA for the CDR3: TGTGCCACCTCCGGGACAGGGGGAACTGAAGCTTTCTTT. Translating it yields CATSGTGGTEAFF.